This TCR beta chain was profiled in a study of vaccination and CD4 T cells after COVID-19. Whole-study context: Participants received two doses of either BNT162b2 or mRNA-1273 vaccine. The authors exposed cells to overlapping spike peptides derived from SARS-CoV-2, HCoV-NL63, HCoV-OC43 and HCoV-229E. Whole-study findings and limits: Spike mono-reactivity was evident in 304 of the 307 vaccine-specific clones derived from convalescent patients.

As for treatment: approximately 10-day PBMC culture with coronavirus spike peptide pools or control peptides (ViraFEST assay). Sequencing of the DNA from cultured CD4+ T cells was carried out with the Oncomine TCR Beta short-read assay. TCRdb passed the PCR reads through MiXCR, listing each CDR3 protein once. The sample has about 25,000 distinct CDR3 sequences; roughly 39% are singletons. On this clonotype: Its antigen is as yet unknown.

Trimming removed 6 bases at V and 3 bases at J, with 12 bases between. Germline V gene data show CDR1 as LNHDA and CDR2 as SQIVND (reference sequence). This CDR3 is 15 amino acids long. The clonotype originates from a human donor who had recovered from COVID-19. This chain links TRBV19 with TRBJ1-6; D is perhaps TRBD1 (6 bases). Sequenced: CD4+ T cells from blood, cultured in vitro. CDR3 sequence reads: CASRNRAGYNSPLHF. CDR3 DNA sequence: TGTGCCAGTAGAAACAGGGCTGGCTATAATTCACCCCTCCACTTT.